The rows below give T cell receptor beta chains drawn from one sample of a study of cytomegalovirus exposure and HLA in healthy donors. Clones were sequenced by immunoSEQ multiplex PCR, and TCRdb holds only the in-frame ones, with some missing. The table shows 95,000 to 100,000 clones, with 75% occurring only once. Sequenced: PBMCs. Receptor source: a man aged 45-65 years in good health and CMV-seronegative. CDR3s include the opening cysteine and the closing phenylalanine or tryptophan. D genes are given only for firm matches. Clone size is not always given. Where it is, it says once, few, many or a class for expanded clones.

>TRBJ2-1|TRBV9|TRBD2|-
CASSPPQRGPAYNEQFF
TGTGCCAGCAGCCCCCCCCAGCGGGGGCCCGCCTACAATGAGCAGTTCTTC
>TRBJ2-2|TRBV19|TRBD1|-
CASSIRTGSFNTGELFF
TGTGCCAGTAGTATAAGGACAGGGTCTTTTAACACCGGGGAGCTGTTTTTT
>TRBJ2-2|TRBV7-2|-|-
CASSRGRETGELFF
TGTGCCAGCAGCAGGGGGAGAGAAACCGGGGAGCTGTTTTTT
>TRBJ2-2|TRBV29-1|-|-
CSVENRAAGELFF
TGCAGCGTTGAAAACAGGGCGGCCGGGGAGCTGTTTTTT
>TRBJ2-7|TRBV7-2|-|once
CASSPAPDGGRQYF
TGTGCCAGCAGCCCGGCCCCAGACGGAGGACGTCAGTACTTC
>TRBJ1-1|TRBV28|TRBD1|-
CASTRDSRNTEAFF
TGTGCCAGCACCAGGGACAGCAGGAACACTGAAGCTTTCTTT
>TRBJ2-1|TRBV7-3|TRBD1|-
CASSNRGQGYNEQFF
TGTGCCAGCAGCAACAGGGGGCAGGGGTACAATGAGCAGTTCTTC
>TRBJ1-2|TRBV7-9|TRBD1|-
CASSSTGVNGYTF
TGTGCCAGCAGCTCAACAGGGGTAAATGGCTACACCTTC
>TRBJ2-4|TRBV12-2|-|-
CASRHQRDRGRLSAKNIQYF
TGTGCAAGTCGACACCAACGGGACAGGGGGAGATTATCTGCCAAAAACATTCAGTACTTC
>TRBJ2-6|TRBV5-1|-|-
CASSAYLSGANVLTF
TGCGCCAGCAGCGCTTATTTGAGTGGGGCCAACGTCCTGACTTTC
>TRBJ2-7|TRBV20-1|-|few
CSVVRGEQYF
TGCAGTGTGGTACGAGGCGAGCAGTACTTC
>TRBJ1-5|TRBV27|-|-
CASSPYNQPQHF
TGTGCCAGCAGTCCGTACAATCAGCCCCAGCATTTT
>TRBJ2-5|TRBV5-6|-|-
CASSADAGQETQYF
TGTGCCAGCAGCGCCGATGCGGGGCAAGAGACCCAGTACTTC
>TRBJ2-7|TRBV7-9|TRBD1|-
CASSRRGQGEEQYF
TGTGCCAGCAGCCGTAGGGGACAGGGCGAGGAGCAGTACTTC
>TRBJ2-3|TRBV15|-|few
CATSRGARTDTQYF
TGTGCCACCAGCAGGGGGGCCCGCACAGATACGCAGTATTTT
>TRBJ2-5|TRBV7-7|TRBD2|-
CASSLTGGQETQYF
TGTGCCAGCAGCTTAACGGGGGGGCAAGAGACCCAGTACTTC
>TRBJ1-6|TRBV5-1|TRBD1|-
CASSPRGGQGNSPLHF
TGCGCCAGCAGCCCCCGGGGGGGACAGGGGAATTCACCCCTCCACTTT
>TRBJ2-5|TRBV7-7|TRBD2|-
CASSLSTSGKETQYF
TGTGCCAGCAGCTTAAGTACTAGCGGGAAAGAGACCCAGTACTTC
>TRBJ2-2|TRBV5-6|TRBD1|-
CASSFPTGTGGSGELFF
TGTGCCAGCAGCTTCCCCACCGGGACAGGGGGCTCCGGGGAGTTGTTTTTT
>TRBJ2-2|TRBV6-5|TRBD2|-
CASSQAGENGELFF
TGTGCCAGCAGCCAAGCGGGAGAAAACGGGGAGCTGTTTTTT
>TRBJ2-7|TRBV28|-|-
CASSLITRGEQYF
TGTGCCAGCAGCCTTATAACCCGGGGCGAGCAGTACTTC
>TRBJ1-2|TRBV19|-|-
CASSIEGARGYTF
TGTGCCAGTAGTATTGAAGGGGCGAGGGGCTACACCTTC
>TRBJ2-2|TRBV27|TRBD1|-
CASSPWTGRNTGELFF
TGTGCCAGCAGTCCCTGGACAGGGAGGAACACCGGGGAGCTGTTTTTT
>TRBJ2-7|TRBV28|-|-
CASIPRGKGGGSYEQYF
TGTGCCAGCATTCCTCGAGGGAAGGGGGGGGGCTCCTACGAGCAGTACTTC
>TRBJ2-7|TRBV2|-|few
CASSPTRGGNEQYF
TGTGCCAGCAGTCCTACGAGGGGGGGGAACGAGCAGTACTTC
>TRBJ1-2|TRBV7-8|-|-
CASSLLGAVLNYGYTF
TGTGCCAGCAGCCTCCTAGGGGCAGTGCTTAACTATGGCTACACCTTC
>TRBJ2-1|TRBV7-2|-|-
CASSLRAEQFF
TGTGCCAGCAGCTTACGAGCTGAGCAGTTCTTC
>TRBJ1-1|TRBV28|-|-
CASSFMNTEAFF
TGTGCCAGCAGTTTCATGAACACTGAAGCTTTCTTT
>TRBJ1-1|TRBV6-5|TRBD1|-
CACLGQGASEAFF
TGTGCCTGCCTGGGACAGGGGGCCTCTGAAGCTTTCTTT
>TRBJ2-7|TRBV19|TRBD2|-
CPPAGLGGDEQYF
TGTCCACCGGCAGGCCTTGGGGGGGACGAGCAGTACTTC
>TRBJ1-1|TRBV19|-|-
CASLSGYDTEAFF
TGTGCCAGCTTATCAGGGTACGACACTGAAGCTTTCTTT
>TRBJ2-3|TRBV6-1|-|few
CASSTGLADTQYF
TGTGCCAGCAGTACAGGGTTGGCAGATACGCAGTATTTT
>TRBJ2-2|TRBV7-7|-|few
CASSSTGASLGGELFF
TGTGCCAGCAGCTCGACGGGCGCTAGCCTGGGCGGGGAGCTGTTTTTT
>TRBJ1-2|TRBV30|TRBD1|-
CAGKQGANYGYTF
TGTGCCGGAAAACAGGGGGCGAACTATGGCTACACCTTC
>TRBJ1-2|TRBV27|-|-
CASSPQGHYNYGYTF
TGTGCCAGCAGTCCTCAAGGACACTACAACTATGGCTACACCTTC
>TRBJ1-1|TRBV2|TRBD1|-
CASRRGQGDTEAFF
TGTGCCAGCAGGCGGGGACAGGGGGACACTGAAGCTTTCTTT
>TRBJ2-1|TRBV7-6|-|few
CAVGGTGQVSYNEQFF
TGTGCCGTCGGGGGGACAGGACAGGTCTCCTACAATGAGCAGTTCTTC
>TRBJ1-1|TRBV19|TRBD1|-
CASSPRQGVDTEAFF
TGTGCCAGTTCTCCCCGACAGGGGGTAGACACTGAAGCTTTCTTT
>TRBJ2-2|TRBV10-3|TRBD2|-
CAISDPGLAGGSGELFF
TGTGCCATCAGTGACCCCGGACTAGCGGGAGGATCGGGGGAGCTGTTTTTT
>TRBJ2-7|TRBV28|-|-
CASSLGGHEQYF
TGTGCCAGCAGTTTAGGCGGCCACGAGCAGTACTTC
>TRBJ1-5|TRBV19|-|-
CASSIGRGLGNQPQHF
TGTGCCAGTAGTATTGGTAGGGGTTTGGGCAATCAGCCCCAGCATTTT
>TRBJ2-1|TRBV7-3|-|few
CASSLERSSYNEQFF
TGTGCCAGCAGCTTGGAACGGAGCTCCTACAATGAGCAGTTCTTC
>TRBJ2-5|TRBV30|TRBD1|once
CAWSRGTVHETQYF
TGTGCCTGGTCAAGGGGGACAGTACACGAGACCCAGTACTTC
>TRBJ2-3|TRBV28|-|-
CASSLSTPQGTDTQYF
TGTGCCAGCAGTTTGTCGACCCCACAGGGTACAGATACGCAGTATTTT